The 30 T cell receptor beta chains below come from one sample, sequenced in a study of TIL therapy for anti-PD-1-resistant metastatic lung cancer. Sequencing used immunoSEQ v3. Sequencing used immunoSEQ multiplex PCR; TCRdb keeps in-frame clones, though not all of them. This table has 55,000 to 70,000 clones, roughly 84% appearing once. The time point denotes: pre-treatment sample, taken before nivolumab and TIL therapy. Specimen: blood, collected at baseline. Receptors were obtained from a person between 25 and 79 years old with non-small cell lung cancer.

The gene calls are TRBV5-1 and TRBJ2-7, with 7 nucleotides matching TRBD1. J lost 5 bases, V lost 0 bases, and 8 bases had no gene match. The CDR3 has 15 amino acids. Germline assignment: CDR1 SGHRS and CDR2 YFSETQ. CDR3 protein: CASSLAPDRWDEQYF. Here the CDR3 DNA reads TGCGCCAGCAGCTTGGCCCCGGACAGGTGGGACGAGCAGTACTTC.

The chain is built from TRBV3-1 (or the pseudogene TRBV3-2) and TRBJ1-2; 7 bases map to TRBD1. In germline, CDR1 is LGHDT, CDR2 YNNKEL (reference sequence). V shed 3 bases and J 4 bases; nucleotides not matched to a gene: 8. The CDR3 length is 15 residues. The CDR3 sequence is CASSHTGTGVYGYTF. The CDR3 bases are TGTGCCAGCAGCCACACAGGCACAGGGGTCTATGGCTACACCTTC.

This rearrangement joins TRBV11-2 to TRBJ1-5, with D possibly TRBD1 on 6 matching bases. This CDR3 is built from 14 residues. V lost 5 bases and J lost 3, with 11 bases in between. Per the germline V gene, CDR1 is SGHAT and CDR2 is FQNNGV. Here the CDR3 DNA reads TGTGCCAGCAGCGGCACAGGGAACAATCAGCCCCAGCATTTT. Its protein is CASSGTGNNQPQHF.

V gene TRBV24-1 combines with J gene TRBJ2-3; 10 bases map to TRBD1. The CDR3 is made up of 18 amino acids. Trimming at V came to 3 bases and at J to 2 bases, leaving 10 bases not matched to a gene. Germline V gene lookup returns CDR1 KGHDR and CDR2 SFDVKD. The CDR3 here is CATSDETWTGGITDTQYF. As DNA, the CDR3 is TGTGCCACCAGTGATGAAACTTGGACAGGGGGAATCACAGATACGCAGTATTTT.

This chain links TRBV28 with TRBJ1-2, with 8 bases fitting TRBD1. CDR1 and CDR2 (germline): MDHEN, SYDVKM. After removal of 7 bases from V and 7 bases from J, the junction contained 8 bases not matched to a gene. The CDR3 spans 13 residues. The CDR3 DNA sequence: TGTGCCAGCATGATACAGGGGGATTTTGGCTACACCTTC. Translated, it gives CASMIQGDFGYTF.

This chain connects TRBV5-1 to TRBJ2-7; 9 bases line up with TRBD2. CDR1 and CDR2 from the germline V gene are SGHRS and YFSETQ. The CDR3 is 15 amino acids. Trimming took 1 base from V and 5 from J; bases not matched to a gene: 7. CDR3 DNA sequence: TGCGCCAGCAGCTTGTTTGCGGGAGGGCCCAACGAGCAGTACTTC. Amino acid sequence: CASSLFAGGPNEQYF.

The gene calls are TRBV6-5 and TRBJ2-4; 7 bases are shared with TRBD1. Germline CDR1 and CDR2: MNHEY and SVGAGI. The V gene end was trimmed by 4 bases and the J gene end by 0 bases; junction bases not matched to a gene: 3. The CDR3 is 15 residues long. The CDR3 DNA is TGTGCCAGCAGTTCGGGACAGCTAGCCAAAAACATTCAGTACTTC. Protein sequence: CASSSGQLAKNIQYF.

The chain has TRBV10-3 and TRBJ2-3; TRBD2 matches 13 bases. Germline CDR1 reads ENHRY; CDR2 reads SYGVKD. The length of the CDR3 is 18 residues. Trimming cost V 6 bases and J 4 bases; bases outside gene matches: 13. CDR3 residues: CAISRGLAGYDAADTQYF. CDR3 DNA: TGTGCCATCAGCCGGGGACTAGCGGGGTACGACGCGGCAGATACGCAGTATTTT.

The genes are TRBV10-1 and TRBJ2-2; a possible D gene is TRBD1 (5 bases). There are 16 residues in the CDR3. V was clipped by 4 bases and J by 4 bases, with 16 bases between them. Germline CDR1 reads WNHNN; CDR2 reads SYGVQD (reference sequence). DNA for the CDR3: TGCGCCAGCAGTGGCGAGGACACCTCGGTCACCGGGGAGCTGTTTTTT. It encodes CASSGEDTSVTGELFF.

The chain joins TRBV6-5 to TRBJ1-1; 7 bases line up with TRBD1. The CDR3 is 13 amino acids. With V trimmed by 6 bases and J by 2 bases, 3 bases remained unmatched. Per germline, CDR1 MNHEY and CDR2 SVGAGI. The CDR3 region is CASRTGLNTEAFF. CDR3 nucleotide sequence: TGTGCCAGCAGGACAGGGCTAAACACTGAAGCTTTCTTT.

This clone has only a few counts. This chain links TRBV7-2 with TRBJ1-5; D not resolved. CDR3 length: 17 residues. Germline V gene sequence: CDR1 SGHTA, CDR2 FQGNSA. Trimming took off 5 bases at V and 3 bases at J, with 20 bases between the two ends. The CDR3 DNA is TGTGCCAGCAGCCTCGGGATGGCTGGGCTCTACAATCAGCCCCAGCATTTT. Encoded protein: CASSLGMAGLYNQPQHF.

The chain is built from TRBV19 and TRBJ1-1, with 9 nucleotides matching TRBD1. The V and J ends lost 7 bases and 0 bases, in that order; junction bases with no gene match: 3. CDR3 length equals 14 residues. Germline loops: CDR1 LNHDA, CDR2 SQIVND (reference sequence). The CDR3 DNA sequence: TGTGCCAGTATCGGGACAGGGCTGAACACTGAAGCTTTCTTT. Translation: CASIGTGLNTEAFF. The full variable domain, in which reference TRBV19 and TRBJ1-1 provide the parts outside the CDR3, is DGGITQSPKYLFRKEGQNVTLSCEQNLNHDAMYWYRQDPGQGLRLIYYSQIVNDFQKGDIAEGYSVSREKKESFPLTVTSAQKNPTAFYLCASIGTGLNTEAFFGQGTRLTVV.

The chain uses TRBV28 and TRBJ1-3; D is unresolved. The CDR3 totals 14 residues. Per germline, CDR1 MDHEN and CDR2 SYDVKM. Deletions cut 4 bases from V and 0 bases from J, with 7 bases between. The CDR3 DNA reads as TGTGCCAGCAGTTCTCTCCGCTCTGGAAACACCATATATTTT. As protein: CASSSLRSGNTIYF. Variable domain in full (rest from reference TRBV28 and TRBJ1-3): DVKVTQSSRYLVKRTGEKVFLECVQDMDHENMFWYRQDPGLGLRLIYFSYDVKMKEKGDIPEGYSVSREKKERFSLILESASTNQTSMYLCASSSLRSGNTIYFGEGSWLTVV.

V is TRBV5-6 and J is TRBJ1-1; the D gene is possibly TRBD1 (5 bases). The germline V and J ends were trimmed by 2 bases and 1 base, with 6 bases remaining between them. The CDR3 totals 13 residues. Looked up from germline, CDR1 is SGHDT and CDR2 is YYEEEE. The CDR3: CASSFGGNTEAFF. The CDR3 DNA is TGTGCCAGCAGCTTCGGGGGGAACACTGAAGCTTTCTTT.

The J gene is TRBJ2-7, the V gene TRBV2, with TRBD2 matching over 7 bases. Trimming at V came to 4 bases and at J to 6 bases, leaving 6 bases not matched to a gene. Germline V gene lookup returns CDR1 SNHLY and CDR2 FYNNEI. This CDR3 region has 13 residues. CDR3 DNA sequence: TGTGCCAGCAGTGGGTTCACTAGCGTCGAGCAGTACTTC. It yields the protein CASSGFTSVEQYF.

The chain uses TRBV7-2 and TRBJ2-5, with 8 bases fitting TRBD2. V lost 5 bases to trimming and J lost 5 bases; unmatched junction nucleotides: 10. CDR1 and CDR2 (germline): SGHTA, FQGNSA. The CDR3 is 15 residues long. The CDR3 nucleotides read TGTGCCAGCAGCGGACAGAGCGGGAGCGGGGAGACCCAGTACTTC. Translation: CASSGQSGSGETQYF.

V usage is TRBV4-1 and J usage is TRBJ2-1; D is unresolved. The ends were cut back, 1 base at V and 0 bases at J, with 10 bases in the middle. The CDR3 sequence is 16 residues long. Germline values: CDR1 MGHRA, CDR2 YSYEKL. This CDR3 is CASSQVGRNSYNEQFF. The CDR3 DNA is TGCGCCAGCAGCCAAGTGGGCAGGAACTCCTACAATGAGCAGTTCTTC.

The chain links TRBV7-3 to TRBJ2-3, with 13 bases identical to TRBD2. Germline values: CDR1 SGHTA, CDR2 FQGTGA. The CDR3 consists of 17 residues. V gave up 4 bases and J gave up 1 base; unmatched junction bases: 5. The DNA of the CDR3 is TGTGCCAGCAGCTCAAGCGGACTAGCGGGGGGCACAGATACGCAGTATTTT. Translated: CASSSSGLAGGTDTQYF.

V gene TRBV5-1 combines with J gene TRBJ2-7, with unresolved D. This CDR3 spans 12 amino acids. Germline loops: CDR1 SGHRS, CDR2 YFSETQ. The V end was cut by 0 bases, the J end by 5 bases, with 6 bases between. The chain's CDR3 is CASSLVGNEQYF. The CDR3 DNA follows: TGCGCCAGCAGCTTGGTCGGAAACGAGCAGTACTTC. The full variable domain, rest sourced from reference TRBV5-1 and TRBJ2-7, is KAGVTQTPRYLIKTRGQQVTLSCSPISGHRSVSWYQQTPGQGLQFLFEYFSETQRNKGNFPGRFSGRQFSNSRSEMNVSTLELGDSALYLCASSLVGNEQYFGPGTRLTVT.

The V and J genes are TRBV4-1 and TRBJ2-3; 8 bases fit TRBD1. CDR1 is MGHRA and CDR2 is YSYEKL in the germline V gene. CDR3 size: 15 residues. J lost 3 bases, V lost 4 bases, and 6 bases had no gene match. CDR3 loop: CASSPTGQGTDTQYF. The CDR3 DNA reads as TGCGCCAGCAGCCCAACCGGACAGGGTACAGATACGCAGTATTTT.

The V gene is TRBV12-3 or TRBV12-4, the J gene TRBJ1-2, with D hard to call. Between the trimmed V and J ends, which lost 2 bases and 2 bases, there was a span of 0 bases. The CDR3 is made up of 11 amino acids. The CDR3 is CASSLNYGYTF. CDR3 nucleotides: TGTGCCAGCAGTTTAAACTATGGCTACACCTTC.

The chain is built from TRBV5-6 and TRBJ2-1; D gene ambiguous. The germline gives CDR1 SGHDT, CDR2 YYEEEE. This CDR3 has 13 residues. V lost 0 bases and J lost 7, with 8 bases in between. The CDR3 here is CASSLVGVNEQFF. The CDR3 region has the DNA TGTGCCAGCAGCTTGGTTGGGGTTAATGAGCAGTTCTTC.

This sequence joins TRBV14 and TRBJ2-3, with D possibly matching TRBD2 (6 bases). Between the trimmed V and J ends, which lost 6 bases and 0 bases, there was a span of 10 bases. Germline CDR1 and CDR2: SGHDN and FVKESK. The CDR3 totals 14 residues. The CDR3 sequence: CASRPSGSTDTQYF. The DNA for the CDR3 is TGTGCCAGCAGACCGAGCGGGAGCACAGATACGCAGTATTTT.

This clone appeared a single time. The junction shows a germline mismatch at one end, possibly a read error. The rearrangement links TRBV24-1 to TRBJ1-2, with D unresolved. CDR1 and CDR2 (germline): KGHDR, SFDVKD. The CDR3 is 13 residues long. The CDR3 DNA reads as TGTGCCACCAGCGATTTAGGTTCTGGGGGCTACACCTTC. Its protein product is CATSDLGSGGYTF.

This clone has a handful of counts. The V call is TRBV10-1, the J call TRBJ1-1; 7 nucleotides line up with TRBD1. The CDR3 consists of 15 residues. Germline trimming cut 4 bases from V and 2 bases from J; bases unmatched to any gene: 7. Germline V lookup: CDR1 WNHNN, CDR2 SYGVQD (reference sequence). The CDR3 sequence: CASSGDRELNTEAFF. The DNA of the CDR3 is TGCGCCAGCAGTGGGGACAGAGAACTTAACACTGAAGCTTTCTTT.

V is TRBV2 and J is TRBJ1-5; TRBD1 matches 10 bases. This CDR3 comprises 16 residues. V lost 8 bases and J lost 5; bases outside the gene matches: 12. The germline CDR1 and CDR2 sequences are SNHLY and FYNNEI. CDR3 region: CASGRGPGTGDQPQHF. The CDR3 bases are TGTGCCAGCGGGCGGGGCCCGGGGACAGGGGATCAGCCCCAGCATTTT.

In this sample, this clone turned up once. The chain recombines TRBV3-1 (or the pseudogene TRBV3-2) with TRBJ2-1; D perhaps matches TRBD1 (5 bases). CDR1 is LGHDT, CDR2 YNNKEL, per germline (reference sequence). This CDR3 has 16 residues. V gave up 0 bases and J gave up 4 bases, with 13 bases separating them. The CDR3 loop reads CASSQDQPRQYNEQFF. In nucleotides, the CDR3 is TGTGCCAGCAGCCAAGATCAGCCGAGACAGTACAATGAGCAGTTCTTC.

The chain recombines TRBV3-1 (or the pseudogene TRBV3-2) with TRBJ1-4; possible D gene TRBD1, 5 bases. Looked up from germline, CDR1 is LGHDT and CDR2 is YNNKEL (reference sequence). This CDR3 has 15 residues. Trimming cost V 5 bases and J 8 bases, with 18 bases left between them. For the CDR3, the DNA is TGTGCCAGCAGCGATCCGGGGCCGGGAGGGGAAAAACTGTTTTTT. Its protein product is CASSDPGPGGEKLFF.

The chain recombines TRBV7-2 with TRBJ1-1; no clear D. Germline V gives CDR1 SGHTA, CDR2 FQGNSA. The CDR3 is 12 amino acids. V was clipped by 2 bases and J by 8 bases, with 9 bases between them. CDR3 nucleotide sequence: TGTGCCAGCAGCTTAATTTTGGGAGAAGCTTTCTTT. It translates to CASSLILGEAFF. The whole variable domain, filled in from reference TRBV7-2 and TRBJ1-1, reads GAGVSQSPSNKVTEKGKDVELRCDPISGHTALYWYRQSLGQGLEFLIYFQGNSAPDKSGLPSDRFSAERTGGSVSTLTIQRTQQEDSAVYLCASSLILGEAFFGQGTRLTVV.

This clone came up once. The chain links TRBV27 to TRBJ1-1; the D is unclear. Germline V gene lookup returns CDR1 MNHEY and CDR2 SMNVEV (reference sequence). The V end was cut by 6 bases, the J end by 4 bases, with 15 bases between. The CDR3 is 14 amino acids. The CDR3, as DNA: TGTGCCAGCAGCCTGGACGGAGGCAGCACTGAAGCTTTCTTT. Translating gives CASSLDGGSTEAFF.